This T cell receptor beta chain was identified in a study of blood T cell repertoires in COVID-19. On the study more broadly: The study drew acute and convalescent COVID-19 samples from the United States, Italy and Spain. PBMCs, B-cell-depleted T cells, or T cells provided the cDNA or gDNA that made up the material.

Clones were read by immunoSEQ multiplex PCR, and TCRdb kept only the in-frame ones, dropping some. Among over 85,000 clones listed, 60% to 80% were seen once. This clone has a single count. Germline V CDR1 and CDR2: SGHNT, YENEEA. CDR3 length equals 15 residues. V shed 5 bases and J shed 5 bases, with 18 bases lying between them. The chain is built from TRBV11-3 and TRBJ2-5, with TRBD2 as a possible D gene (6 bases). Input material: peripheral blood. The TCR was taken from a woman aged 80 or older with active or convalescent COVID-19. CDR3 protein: CASSPRKGLGETQYF. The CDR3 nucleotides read TGTGCCAGCAGCCCCCGGAAGGGACTCGGTGAGACCCAGTACTTC.